This is a list of T cell receptor beta chains from one sample in a study of beta chain features in type 1 diabetes. Sequenced by immunoSEQ multiplex PCR; TCRdb stores in-frame clones only, minus some. The data contain 130,000 to 150,000 clones, less than 9% of them singletons. Source material: central memory CD4+ T cells from blood. These receptors were obtained from a woman aged 25 to 45 in good health. Both conserved end residues are part of each CDR3. Fields, in order: CDR3 protein, CDR3 DNA, clone size, V gene, D gene, J gene. D genes are given only for firm matches. Some rows have no size entry. The others give once, few or many, or a class for an expanded clone.

CDR3aa: CASSLLASKDTQYF
CDR3nt: TGTGCCAGCAGTCTCCTAGCGAGTAAAGATACGCAGTATTTT
abundance: -
v_gene: TRBV11-2
d_gene: -
j_gene: TRBJ2-3

CDR3aa: CASSLSGASAEAFF
CDR3nt: TGTGCCAGCAGCTTGTCAGGGGCATCCGCTGAAGCTTTCTTT
abundance: few
v_gene: TRBV7-2
d_gene: -
j_gene: TRBJ1-1

CDR3aa: CASSSQGDMNQFF
CDR3nt: TGTGCCAGCAGCTCCCAAGGGGACATGAACCAGTTCTTC
abundance: few
v_gene: TRBV7-2
d_gene: -
j_gene: TRBJ2-1

CDR3aa: CASSAQGAPNTGELFF
CDR3nt: TGTGCCAGCTCAGCCCAGGGGGCCCCGAACACCGGGGAGCTGTTTTTT
abundance: -
v_gene: TRBV18
d_gene: TRBD1
j_gene: TRBJ2-2

CDR3aa: CASSLVGGTSGSFHEQYF
CDR3nt: TGTGCCAGCAGCTTAGTGGGCGGAACTAGCGGGAGTTTCCACGAGCAGTACTTC
abundance: few
v_gene: TRBV7-2
d_gene: TRBD2
j_gene: TRBJ2-7

CDR3aa: CASSLVGDSNQPQHF
CDR3nt: TGTGCCAGCAGTTTAGTCGGTGATAGCAATCAGCCCCAGCATTTT
abundance: few
v_gene: TRBV27
d_gene: -
j_gene: TRBJ1-5

CDR3aa: CASSSFIDAGGTDTQYF
CDR3nt: TGTGCCAGCAGCTCTTTTATCGACGCGGGTGGCACAGATACGCAGTATTTT
abundance: -
v_gene: TRBV5-8
d_gene: -
j_gene: TRBJ2-3

CDR3aa: CASSLSPAGGPKDTQYF
CDR3nt: TGTGCCAGCAGTTTATCCCCAGCGGGAGGGCCCAAGGATACGCAGTATTTT
abundance: -
v_gene: TRBV27
d_gene: TRBD2
j_gene: TRBJ2-3

CDR3aa: CASSQAAGANTQYF
CDR3nt: TGTGCCAGCAGCCAAGCAGCGGGCGCTAATACGCAGTATTTT
abundance: few
v_gene: TRBV14
d_gene: -
j_gene: TRBJ2-3

CDR3aa: CASSQERTGGIQPQHF
CDR3nt: TGTGCCAGCAGCCAAGAAAGGACAGGGGGCATTCAGCCCCAGCATTTT
abundance: -
v_gene: TRBV4-2
d_gene: TRBD1
j_gene: TRBJ1-5

CDR3aa: CASSLARAGQGLGRTGELFF
CDR3nt: TGTGCCAGCAGCTTAGCCCGCGCCGGACAGGGGTTAGGAAGGACCGGGGAGCTGTTTTTT
abundance: -
v_gene: TRBV13
d_gene: TRBD1
j_gene: TRBJ2-2

CDR3aa: CAWSGGADTQYF
CDR3nt: TGTGCCTGGAGTGGGGGGGCAGATACGCAGTATTTT
abundance: -
v_gene: TRBV30
d_gene: -
j_gene: TRBJ2-3

CDR3aa: CASSKRTASTWNEQFF
CDR3nt: TGTGCCAGTAGTAAGCGGACCGCAAGTACATGGAATGAGCAGTTCTTC
abundance: many
v_gene: TRBV19
d_gene: -
j_gene: TRBJ2-1

CDR3aa: CASSLERGWTGLAFF
CDR3nt: TGTGCCAGCAGCTTAGAAAGGGGGTGGACAGGTCTAGCTTTCTTT
abundance: -
v_gene: TRBV7-9
d_gene: TRBD1
j_gene: TRBJ1-1

CDR3aa: CASSLFALAGETQYF
CDR3nt: TGTGCCAGCAGCTTGTTCGCACTAGCGGGAGAGACCCAGTACTTC
abundance: few
v_gene: TRBV5-6
d_gene: TRBD2
j_gene: TRBJ2-5

CDR3aa: CASRPDLLMTDTQYF
CDR3nt: TGTGCCAGCAGACCCGACTTGCTTATGACAGATACGCAGTATTTT
abundance: -
v_gene: TRBV4-2
d_gene: -
j_gene: TRBJ2-3

CDR3aa: CAWSVLSGGYNEQFF
CDR3nt: TGTGCCTGGAGTGTACTTAGCGGGGGATACAATGAGCAGTTCTTC
abundance: few
v_gene: TRBV30
d_gene: TRBD2
j_gene: TRBJ2-1